The entry below gives a single T cell receptor beta chain sequence along with its context. This clone's antigen is unknown. Base qualities were left out, and no much larger clone turns up one base away. TCR CDR3 regions were amplified from genomic DNA by multiplex PCR using the deep immunoSEQ assay. Extracted genomic DNA from each cell subset was spread evenly across all wells of several immunoSEQ 96-well plates, with each plate serving as a replicate. Each replicate PCR for sorted subsets received about 0.2 ug genomic DNA, equal to roughly 29,000 T cell genomes. Purified libraries were measured with a Qubit 3.0 fluorometer, size-checked on a Bioanalyzer 2100, and measured again with the KAPA Library Quantification kit. A separate single-read 150-cycle Illumina NextSeq 550 flow cell was used to sequence each immunoSEQ 96-well plate. The original pipeline was this. Because the immunoSEQ output included only junctional sequences and no quality scores, the filtering could not be the same as the filtering used for full-length reads. Sequences were annotated with PyIR, a Python wrapper for IgBLAST v1.9, and V/J genes and CDR3 were assigned using IMGT germline references. Any read was removed if the V/J assignment was weak (E-value above 1e-6), the CDR3 was missing, or the read contained stop codons, out-of-frame junctions, or ambiguous translated residues. V3J clonotypes were defined by identical inferred V gene, J gene, and CDR3 amino acid sequence. To compute the percentage overlap between repertoires, the number of shared unique clonotypes was divided by the size of the smaller repertoire. RTK rarefaction, the Chao1 estimator, and Recon v2.1 estimates of unobserved clonotypes were used to assess repertoire richness. OLGA was used to compute generation probabilities for all TCRbeta clonotypes that the gDNA method yielded from a few donors. TCRdb retrieved this table from immuneACCESS and kept in-frame rearrangements only. Not all clones are present; in checked studies, unresolved V genes account for under half, and no reason is known for the remainder. D and trimming were read from the DNA, whereas the V and J calls and clone size are those reported in that table. This sample lists some 2 million clones; roughly 94% were detected once. About 0.13% of the sample rests with the top ten.

Trimming costs V 4 bases and J 3 bases, and their ends lie 12 bases apart. The CDR1 and CDR2 encoded by the germline V gene (reference sequence) are LNHNV and YYDKDF. The CDR3 measures 15 amino acids from cysteine to phenylalanine. Here the CDR3 DNA is all that survives: 45 bases in frame from base 1. This record belongs to a study of shared clonotypes between healthy human individuals (dated by TCRdb to the early 2020s). Turning to the overall study: A couple of women and a few men aged 18 to 49 years were included in the cohort. Per donor, three plates each were used for CD4 naive and CD4 memory, two for CD8 naive, and one for CD8 memory. The study deeply sequenced blood TCR repertoires of five healthy adults to estimate repertoire size and the extent of clonotype sharing between individuals. Libraries were prepared and TCR repertoires were sequenced by different laboratories using diverse techniques, in order to increase sequencing depth and limit assay-specific biases. Leukapheresis yielded between about 0.9 and 9 billion PBMCs per donor. General conclusions and limits of the study: Based on pairwise subsampling, the degree of clonotype sharing among donors was expected to be affected by sequencing depth. Only blood was sampled, and tissue TCR repertoires likely differ from those in blood. Rarefaction of sorted-subset datasets indicated incomplete sequencing despite the large sequencing depth. Estimated clonotype richness was generally larger for naive than for memory subsets. Clonotypes shared by all four sorted-subset donors showed higher generation probabilities than non-shared clonotypes. Because the study included a small number of donors, the genetic and exposure-history diversity represented was limited. Sharing across a few donors was observed for about 5% of naive CD4, under 4% of naive CD8, over 2% of memory CD4, and less than 0.45% of memory CD8 clonotypes.

Donors were healthy HIV-negative adults with no recently reported acute infections or vaccinations. All donors were Caucasian adults living in Nashville, Tennessee, USA. CD4+ T cells were enriched by magnetic negative selection; naive cells were then positively selected on CD45RA, and the negative fraction formed the memory subset. After blood collection by leukapheresis, PBMCs were isolated using Ficoll-Histopaque density gradient centrifugation and then cryopreserved in the vapor phase of liquid nitrogen. Purity and quantity of every magnetically sorted T cell population were checked by analytical flow cytometry. Each sorted fraction had its genomic DNA isolated and then quantified by UV absorbance on a Nanodrop 2000c.

This chain is built from TRBV15 and TRBJ2-2; tentative D gene TRBD1, with 6 bases matching. The sequence was obtained from a young man in good health. The source material was naive CD4+ T cells sorted from blood. The cell subset or site label corresponds to: CD45RA+ positively selected. The nucleotide sequence reads as follows: TGTGCCACCAGCACAGGACAGTCGTACACCGGGGAGCTGTTTTTT. It translates as CATSTGQSYTGELFF.